Following are 9 T cell receptor beta chains from one sample sequenced in a study of cytomegalovirus exposure and HLA in healthy donors. The PCR contained 60 Vbeta and 13 Jbeta primers. Assay used: immunoSEQ multiplex PCR; TCRdb lists only in-frame clones, some missing. The sample has about 190,000 clones, about 80% seen once. The sequenced material came from PBMCs. All receptors come from a woman aged 18-29 years in good health and CMV-seropositive.

This chain joins TRBV27 and TRBJ2-1; 8 bases line up with TRBD1. The ends lost 5 bases at V and 0 bases at J; junction bases unmatched: 9. This CDR3 region has 17 residues. Germline V gene lookup returns CDR1 MNHEY and CDR2 SMNVEV (reference sequence). The CDR3 is CASSPTGGPSSYNEQFF. In DNA form, the CDR3 reads TGTGCCAGCAGTCCAACAGGGGGGCCGAGCTCCTACAATGAGCAGTTCTTC.

The CDR3 spells CASSLQGGGRQFF. CDR3 nucleotides: TGTGCCAGCAGCTTACAGGGCGGGGGGCGGCAGTTCTTC. The genes are TRBV7-3 and TRBJ2-1; TRBD2 aligns across 8 bases. Germline assignment: CDR1 SGHTA and CDR2 FQGTGA. V was clipped by 2 bases and J by 12 bases; unmatched bases: 6. The CDR3 totals 13 residues.

The CDR3 sequence: CAIKAHGTDNYGYTF. The CDR3 region has the DNA TGTGCCATCAAAGCCCACGGGACAGATAACTATGGCTACACCTTC. The rearrangement joins TRBV10-3 to TRBJ1-2; 7 bases align to TRBD1. Per the germline V gene, CDR1 is ENHRY and CDR2 is SYGVKD. The CDR3 length is 15 residues. With 7 bases clipped from V and 1 base from J, the junction kept 9 bases outside the gene matches.

J is TRBJ2-3 and V is TRBV6-1; TRBD2 is a possible D gene (5 bases). The CDR3 has 14 residues. V was clipped by 4 bases and J by 11 bases, with 19 bases between them. Germline CDR1 is MNHNS and CDR2 is SASEGT. CDR3 sequence reads: CASSVNLAVRMQYF. The DNA of the CDR3 is TGTGCCAGCAGTGTAAATCTAGCCGTACGTATGCAGTATTTT.

This chain uses TRBV19 with TRBJ1-3, with 7 positions matching TRBD1. V shed 7 bases and J 2 bases; nucleotides not matched to a gene: 2. The germline V gene encodes CDR1 LNHDA and CDR2 SQIVND (reference sequence). The CDR3 runs 13 residues. CDR3 sequence (DNA): TGTGCCAGTAAAGACAGGGCTGGAAACACCATATATTTT. Protein: CASKDRAGNTIYF. The full variable domain, in which reference TRBV19 and TRBJ1-3 provide the parts outside the CDR3, is DGGITQSPKYLFRKEGQNVTLSCEQNLNHDAMYWYRQDPGQGLRLIYYSQIVNDFQKGDIAEGYSVSREKKESFPLTVTSAQKNPTAFYLCASKDRAGNTIYFGEGSWLTVV.

The chain joins TRBV5-1 to TRBJ1-1, with a tentative D call TRBD1 (5 bases). CDR1 and CDR2 (germline): SGHRS, YFSETQ. The CDR3 length is 14 residues. The germline V and J ends were trimmed by 0 bases and 1 base, with 7 bases remaining between them. CDR3 sequence reads: CASSLAGQNTEAFF. CDR3 nucleotide sequence: TGCGCCAGCAGCTTGGCCGGACAGAACACTGAAGCTTTCTTT.

This chain joins TRBV19 and TRBJ1-5, with 9 bases that match TRBD1. V dropped 6 bases and J dropped 0; count of bases not matched to a gene: 12. Germline CDR1 is LNHDA and CDR2 is SQIVND (reference sequence). The CDR3 is 18 residues long. For the CDR3, the DNA is TGTGCCAGTAGGGTAGGGACAGGGTACCTTTATAGCAATCAGCCCCAGCATTTT. This sequence encodes CASRVGTGYLYSNQPQHF.

The chain recombines TRBV11-2 with TRBJ1-2; D remains unclear. CDR1 and CDR2 (germline): SGHAT, FQNNGV. The CDR3 contains 15 residues. Trimming removed 4 bases at V and 6 bases at J, with 18 bases between. The CDR3 region is CASSSLRRWIDGYTF. The CDR3 coding sequence is TGTGCCAGCAGCTCCCTCAGGCGCTGGATAGATGGCTACACCTTC.

The chain has TRBV28 and TRBJ2-4; 15 bases align to TRBD2. Germline V gene lookup returns CDR1 MDHEN and CDR2 SYDVKM. The CDR3 contains 20 residues. Losses at the gene ends were 6 bases for V and 1 base for J; bases not matched to a gene: 13. This CDR3 reads CASRTEVGGLAGGAKNIQYF. The DNA for the CDR3 is TGTGCCAGCAGAACTGAGGTGGGAGGACTAGCGGGGGGGGCCAAAAACATTCAGTACTTC.